A selection of T cell receptor beta chains follows, all from one sample in a study of shared clonotypes between healthy human individuals. Some clones are missing from TCRdb's copy, which holds only in-frame ones; the method was immunoSEQ multiplex PCR. Here the sample spans hundreds of thousands of clones, almost 97% being singletons. The specimen was naive CD4+ T cells sorted from blood. These receptors were taken from a woman in her thirties in good health. Each CDR3 is given with its conserved first and last residue. Each record gives: clone size, D gene, J gene, V gene, CDR3 protein, CDR3 DNA. The D gene is left open where the match is weak. Clone sizes are given selectively: once, few, many, or a class where the clone is expanded.

.,.,TRBJ2-1,TRBV6-4,CASSDSGTPRVNEQFF,TGTGCCAGCAGTGACTCTGGGACACCGAGGGTCAATGAGCAGTTCTTC
once,.,TRBJ2-7,TRBV30,CAWIPLTHTYEQYF,TGTGCCTGGATTCCATTGACACACACCTACGAGCAGTACTTC
.,TRBD1,TRBJ2-7,TRBV18,CASSPPGQPSYEQYF,TGTGCCAGCTCACCTCCGGGACAGCCCTCCTACGAGCAGTACTTC
once,.,TRBJ2-1,TRBV5-1,CASSLVGRTYNEQFF,TGCGCCAGCAGCTTGGTGGGAAGGACCTACAATGAGCAGTTCTTC
.,.,TRBJ1-2,TRBV19,CASSPAGGYNYGYTF,TGTGCCAGTAGTCCGGCGGGGGGGTATAACTATGGCTACACCTTC
.,.,TRBJ2-1,TRBV4-1,CASSQGGGVVAFEQFF,TGCGCCAGCAGCCAAGGAGGGGGGGTAGTGGCTTTTGAGCAGTTCTTC
.,.,TRBJ2-7,TRBV11-3,CASSLSQSYEQYF,TGTGCCAGCAGCTTATCCCAGTCCTACGAGCAGTACTTC
.,.,TRBJ1-1,TRBV7-9,CASSLSQGNTEAFF,TGTGCCAGCAGCTTATCACAGGGTAACACTGAAGCTTTCTTT
once,TRBD2,TRBJ2-4,TRBV4-1,CASSQLAGVAKNIQYF,TGCGCCAGCAGCCAACTAGCGGGGGTAGCCAAAAACATTCAGTACTTC
.,TRBD2,TRBJ2-7,TRBV4-1,CASSQELASTYEQYF,TGCGCCAGCAGCCAAGAACTAGCGTCGACCTACGAGCAGTACTTC
once,TRBD1,TRBJ1-3,TRBV11-2,CASSSRDRDGNTIYF,TGTGCCAGCAGCTCCCGGGACAGGGATGGAAACACCATATATTTT
.,.,TRBJ2-1,TRBV29-1,CSAGSFNEQFF,TGCAGCGCCGGAAGCTTCAATGAGCAGTTCTTC
.,.,TRBJ2-1,TRBV28,CASHSPGTQYNEQFF,TGTGCCAGCCATTCTCCAGGGACACAATACAATGAGCAGTTCTTC
.,.,TRBJ2-3,TRBV7-3,CASSSGGNTDTQYF,TGTGCCAGCAGCTCCGGCGGGAACACAGATACGCAGTATTTT
.,TRBD2,TRBJ2-1,TRBV4-1,CASSHRRVAGDNEQFF,TGCGCCAGCAGCCACCGGCGGGTAGCGGGGGACAATGAGCAGTTCTTC
.,TRBD2,TRBJ2-3,TRBV27,CASSFSPRTSGSNSTDTQYF,TGTGCCAGCAGTTTCTCACCCAGGACTAGCGGGTCAAATAGCACAGATACGCAGTATTTT
.,.,TRBJ2-7,TRBV7-2,CASSLGRGEQYF,TGTGCCAGCAGCTTAGGGCGAGGCGAGCAGTACTTC
.,.,TRBJ2-7,TRBV7-2,CASSFAGASSYEQYF,TGTGCCAGCAGCTTCGCCGGGGCTAGCTCCTACGAGCAGTACTTC
.,.,TRBJ2-1,TRBV14,CASSQGSSYNEQFF,TGTGCCAGCAGCCAAGGGAGCTCCTACAATGAGCAGTTCTTC
.,TRBD1,TRBJ2-7,TRBV19,CASSTPGTGFFEQYF,TGTGCCAGTAGTACACCCGGGACAGGCTTCTTCGAGCAGTACTTC